The 12 T cell receptor beta chains below all came from one sample that was sequenced in a study of T cells in Graves' hyperthyroidism and ophthalmopathy. TCR beta CDR3 region amplification was performed from RNA transcripts. An initial round of RT-PCR targeting the TCR CDR3 relied on the HTBI primer set. TCRdb re-called the multiplex PCR reads with MiXCR, one entry per CDR3 protein. The sample lists under 400,000 distinct CDR3 sequences; around a sixth were seen once. What was sequenced was blood. The receptor source for this set is a middle-aged woman with Graves' ophthalmopathy.

This clonotype was seen at least ten times. The V and J genes are TRBV5-1 and TRBJ2-7; the D call may be TRBD1 or TRBD2 (5 bases each). With 0 bases removed from V and 6 bases from J, the gap between germline ends came to 7 bases. The CDR3 is made up of 12 amino acids. CDR1 SGHRS and CDR2 YFSETQ come from the germline V gene. CDR3 coding DNA: TGCGCCAGCAGCTTGGTTGGGACCGAGCAGTACTTC. Protein: CASSLVGTEQYF.

This clonotype was seen at least ten times. The chain links TRBV27 to TRBJ2-7; D unclear. V shed 5 bases and J shed 2 bases, with 13 bases lying between them. The CDR3 extends over 14 amino acids. Germline V gene sequence: CDR1 MNHEY, CDR2 SMNVEV (reference sequence). The CDR3 nucleotides are TGTGCCAGCAGTAGTGGCTTCCTTCCCTACGAGCAGTACTTC. This encodes CASSSGFLPYEQYF.

V usage is TRBV6-1 and J usage is TRBJ1-2, with 8 nucleotides matching TRBD1. The junction had 3 bases not matched to a gene; V was cut back by 3 bases and J by 6 bases. Germline V gives CDR1 MNHNS, CDR2 SASEGT. The CDR3 totals 13 residues. Here the CDR3 DNA reads TGTGCCAGCAGTGAGGACAGGGTGAATGGCTACACCTTC. It translates to CASSEDRVNGYTF.

This clonotype came up many times. This chain joins TRBV4-1 and TRBJ2-5; unclear D gene. The V and J ends lost 2 bases and 3 bases respectively, with 7 bases between them. Germline-derived CDR1 and CDR2 are MGHRA and YSYEKL. CDR3 size: 13 residues. CDR3 DNA sequence: TGCGCCAGCAGCCAATATGGGGAAGAGACCCAGTACTTC. It encodes CASSQYGEETQYF.

This clonotype was picked up many times. V is TRBV6-1 and J is TRBJ2-7; 7 nucleotides match TRBD2. Unmatched junction bases numbered 3, after V lost 7 bases and J lost 3 bases. Germline loops: CDR1 MNHNS, CDR2 SASEGT. The CDR3 is 12 residues long. CDR3 nucleotide sequence: TGTGCCAGCACTGGACTAGGCTACGAGCAGTACTTC. Protein product: CASTGLGYEQYF.

This clonotype was detected many times. Being one base from a much bigger clone, this may be a read error. V usage is TRBV12-3 or TRBV12-4 and J usage is TRBJ1-3; D possibly corresponds to TRBD1 (5 bases). The CDR3 spans 13 residues. CDR3 amino acids: CASSHTTGSTIYF. In nucleotides, the CDR3 is TGTGCCAGCAGTCACACCACAGGAAGCACCATATATTTT.

A few counts support this clonotype. The V and J genes are TRBV3-1 and TRBJ1-1, with D perhaps TRBD1 (5 bases). With 6 bases removed from V and 3 bases from J, the gap between germline ends came to 11 bases. Germline-derived CDR1 and CDR2 are LGHDT and YNNKEL (reference sequence). The CDR3 is 13 residues long. CDR3 residues: CASRKTEHTEAFF. The CDR3 DNA reads as TGTGCCAGCAGGAAGACAGAGCACACTGAAGCTTTCTTT.

This clonotype was seen ten or more times. This chain joins TRBV7-6 and TRBJ1-1, with 7 bases matching TRBD1. Germline trimming cut 4 bases from V and 4 bases from J; bases unmatched to any gene: 15. CDR1 and CDR2 from the germline V gene are SGHVS and FNYEAQ. The CDR3 sequence is 17 residues long. The CDR3 loop is CASSYSHRGYLSTEAFF. The CDR3 DNA follows: TGTGCCAGCAGCTATAGCCACAGGGGATACTTGAGCACTGAAGCTTTCTTT.

This rearrangement joins TRBV28 to TRBJ1-2, with D uncertain. CDR3 size: 13 residues. V was trimmed by 3 bases and J by 2 bases, leaving 7 bases between them. The V gene's germline CDR1 is MDHEN and CDR2 SYDVKM. CDR3 sequence: CASSFFGNYGYTF. The DNA for the CDR3 is TGTGCCAGCAGTTTTTTCGGGAACTATGGCTACACCTTC.

This clonotype was recorded at least ten times. The V call is TRBV12-3 or TRBV12-4, the J call TRBJ2-3; the D gene is possibly TRBD1 (5 bases). The V end lost 7 bases, the J end lost 2 bases, and 7 bases lay between the germline ends. This CDR3 has 12 amino acids. The CDR3 region is CASKDNTDTQYF. The DNA for the CDR3 is TGTGCCAGCAAGGACAACACAGATACGCAGTATTTT.

The genes are TRBV4-1 and TRBJ2-7; a weak D match, TRBD1 (6 bases). CDR1 and CDR2 from the germline V gene are MGHRA and YSYEKL. V dropped 1 base and J dropped 0 bases, with 10 bases sitting between them. The CDR3 totals 15 residues. This CDR3 reads CASSQATGSSYEQYF. CDR3 DNA: TGCGCCAGCAGCCAAGCTACAGGGAGCTCCTACGAGCAGTACTTC.

This clonotype came up many times. J is TRBJ1-5 and V is TRBV28; perhaps TRBD1 as D (5 bases). The CDR3 covers 18 residues. V was clipped by 6 bases and J by 1 base, with 22 bases between them. CDR1 and CDR2 (germline): MDHEN, SYDVKM. In DNA, the CDR3 is TGTGCCAGCAGAAAAGTGGGGGGGTCAGGTATAAGCAATCAGCCCCAGCATTTT. Amino acid sequence: CASRKVGGSGISNQPQHF.